The TCR beta chain described here comes from a study of blood T cell repertoires in COVID-19. Original handling: Quantification of nucleated cells was approximated via reference gene primer amplification. Using immunoSEQ multiplex PCR, the repertoire was profiled, and TCRdb retains in-frame clones only, with some absent. The DNA was the basis for D and trimming; V, J and clone size are from that table. The sample yields around 150,000 clones, around four fifths seen once. The ends lost 6 bases at V and 4 bases at J; junction bases unmatched: 10. Germline V gives CDR1 LNHDA, CDR2 SQIVND (reference sequence). This CDR3 contains 16 residues.

Sequenced material: peripheral blood. The TCR originated in an elderly woman with acute or convalescent COVID-19. The chain uses TRBV19 and TRBJ2-2, with 8 bases lining up with TRBD1. Here the CDR3 reads CASRIPGQVVTGELFF. In DNA form, the CDR3 reads TGTGCCAGTAGGATCCCGGGACAGGTCGTCACCGGGGAGCTGTTTTTT.